This TCR beta chain was recovered during a study of cytomegalovirus exposure and HLA in healthy donors. The study's findings and limits: When a later analysis compared HLA-associated TCR beta chains with equally common others, the HLA-associated chains turned out to be more clonally expanded and to have lower generation probabilities.

Of note for this clone: Its matching antigen is unknown.

Donors were ostensibly healthy at sampling, although undocumented immune exposures were probable. Primers included in the PCR were 60 Vbeta and 13 Jbeta primers. Method: immunoSEQ multiplex PCR; TCRdb's copy keeps in-frame clones and lacks some. This sample has some 200,000 clones, with about 80% found just once. The source material was PBMCs. The receptor comes from a man between 35 and 55 years old in good health and CMV-seronegative.

DNA of the CDR3: TGTGCCAGCAGCAAGGGACTAGCGGAGGATGAGCAGTTCTTC. Translated, it gives CASSKGLAEDEQFF. J is TRBJ2-1 and V is TRBV11-2, with 11 bases lining up with TRBD2. The CDR3 covers 14 residues. V shed 5 bases and J 8 bases; nucleotides not matched to a gene: 5. Germline V gene data show CDR1 as SGHAT and CDR2 as FQNNGV.